This entry lists 8 T cell receptor beta chains sequenced from one sample in a study of blood T cell repertoires in COVID-19. The data were produced by immunoSEQ multiplex PCR, yet TCRdb's version contains in-frame clones alone and is incomplete. The table records 250,000 to 350,000 clones, more than 70% of them present only once. Source material: PBMCs or T cells enriched from blood (not recorded which). The receptors come from a woman between 55 and 75 years old in a cohort exposed to, infected with or recovered from COVID-19 (not recorded which).

The CDR3 DNA follows: TGTGCCAGCAGCTTAGGGTTACAGGGAATGGGTGGCTACACCTTC. Amino acids: CASSLGLQGMGGYTF. This sequence joins TRBV7-8 and TRBJ1-2, with TRBD1 as a possible D gene (6 bases). CDR3 length equals 15 residues. Trimming pared 1 base from V and 7 bases from J, leaving 16 bases between. The V gene's germline CDR1 is SGHVS and CDR2 FQNEAQ. The variable domain in full, completed from reference TRBV7-8 and TRBJ1-2, reads GAGVSQSPRYKVAKRGQDVALRCDPISGHVSLFWYQQALGQGPEFLTYFQNEAQLDKSGLPSDRFFAERPEGSVSTLKIQRTQQEDSAVYLCASSLGLQGMGGYTFGSGTRLTVV.

This clone was picked up a small number of times. This rearrangement joins TRBV27 to TRBJ1-2; weak D call: TRBD1 (6 bases). CDR1 is MNHEY and CDR2 is SMNVEV in the germline V gene (reference sequence). The germline V and J ends were trimmed by 6 bases and 8 bases, with 10 bases remaining between them. This CDR3 contains 11 residues. The CDR3 sequence is CASSGGQGYTF. The CDR3, as DNA: TGTGCCAGCAGCGGGGGGCAAGGCTACACCTTC.

This CDR3 reads CAIRGTNTEAFF. The CDR3 nucleotides are TGTGCCATCAGGGGCACGAACACTGAAGCTTTCTTT. The chain combines TRBV10-3 with TRBJ1-1; no clear D. V was pared by 6 bases and J by 1 base, with 6 bases between. The germline CDR1 and CDR2 sequences are ENHRY and SYGVKD. The CDR3 has 12 residues.

This clone has a handful of counts. The chain combines TRBV5-1 with TRBJ1-1; 8 positions match TRBD1. Per germline, CDR1 SGHRS and CDR2 YFSETQ. This CDR3 has 15 amino acids. V was pared by 0 bases and J by 4 bases, with 5 bases of the junction left unmatched. In DNA form, the CDR3 reads TGCGCCAGCAGCTTGGTTCAGGGGGCTTCCACTGAAGCTTTCTTT. This codes for CASSLVQGASTEAFF.

The chain employs TRBV5-1 and TRBJ2-1; TRBD2 is a possible D gene (5 bases). The CDR3 is made up of 14 amino acids. Germline lookup yields CDR1 SGHRS and CDR2 YFSETQ. The V gene lost 2 bases and the J gene lost 4 bases, with 10 bases spanning the gap. The DNA of the CDR3 is TGCGCCAGCAGCTTAGCGGAACCATACAATGAGCAGTTCTTC. Its protein product is CASSLAEPYNEQFF.

This clone was observed once. The genes are TRBV19 and TRBJ2-1; a weak D match, TRBD1 (5 bases). Germline CDR1 LNHDA, CDR2 SQIVND (reference sequence). There are 12 residues in the CDR3. The V end lost 1 base, the J end lost 9 bases, and 7 bases lay between the germline ends. The CDR3 loop reads CASSIGQGEQFF. In DNA form, the CDR3 reads TGTGCCAGTAGTATAGGTCAGGGTGAGCAGTTCTTC.

The chain carries TRBV5-4 and TRBJ2-7, with 10 bases matching TRBD1. The J segment lost 3 bases and the V segment lost 3 bases, leaving 3 bases of the junction unmatched. The V gene's germline CDR1 is SGHNT and CDR2 YYREEE (reference sequence). The CDR3 extends over 14 amino acids. CDR3 sequence (DNA): TGTGCCAGCAGCTCGGGACAGGGGTTCTACGAGCAGTACTTC. Protein sequence: CASSSGQGFYEQYF.

The chain recombines TRBV7-9 with TRBJ2-3; TRBD2 might be the D (5 bases). In germline, CDR1 is SEHNR, CDR2 FQNEAQ (reference sequence). V was clipped by 3 bases and J by 2 bases, with 9 bases between them. CDR3 size: 14 residues. The CDR3 DNA reads TGTGCCAGCAGCTTTATGAGGGACACAGATACGCAGTATTTT. This encodes CASSFMRDTDTQYF.